This entry is about one T cell receptor (beta chain). This table comes from immunoSEQ multiplex PCR, and its TCRdb copy is limited to in-frame clones, with some not included. In the table there are approximately 50,000 clones, roughly four fifths of which are singletons. The time point was: pretreatment peripheral blood. The sample is drawn from a study of PD-L1 blockade in urothelial cancer. About the study: Atezolizumab at 1,200 mg intravenously every 3 weeks was started by patients around 2014. Blood analysis occurred 3 weeks (second dose) and 6 weeks after treatment start.

The source was PBMCs, collected around atezolizumab (anti-PD-L1) treatment. The clonotype was recovered from a man aged 45-65 years with urothelial cancer.

CDR3 bases: TGTGCCAGCAGTTTACATGGAGTGATGCGCCAAGAGACCCAGTACTTC. As protein: CASSLHGVMRQETQYF. The V call is TRBV27, the J call TRBJ2-5, with D hard to call. V shed 2 bases and J shed 1 base, with 14 bases lying between them. The germline V gene encodes CDR1 MNHEY and CDR2 SMNVEV (reference sequence). The CDR3 length is 16 residues.